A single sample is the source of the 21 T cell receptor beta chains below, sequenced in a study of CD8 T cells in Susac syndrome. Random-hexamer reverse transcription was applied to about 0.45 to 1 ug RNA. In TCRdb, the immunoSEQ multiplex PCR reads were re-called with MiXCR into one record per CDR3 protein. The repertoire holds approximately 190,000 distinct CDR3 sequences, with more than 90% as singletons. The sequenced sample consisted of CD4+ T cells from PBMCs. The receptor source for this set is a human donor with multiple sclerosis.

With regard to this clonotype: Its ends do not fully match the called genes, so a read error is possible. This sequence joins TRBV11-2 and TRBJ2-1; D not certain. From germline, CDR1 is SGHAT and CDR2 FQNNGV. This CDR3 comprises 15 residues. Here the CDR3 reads CASSFRLSSSNEQFF. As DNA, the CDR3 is TGTGCCAGCAGCTTCCGACTCTCATCCTCCAATGAGCAGTTCTTC.

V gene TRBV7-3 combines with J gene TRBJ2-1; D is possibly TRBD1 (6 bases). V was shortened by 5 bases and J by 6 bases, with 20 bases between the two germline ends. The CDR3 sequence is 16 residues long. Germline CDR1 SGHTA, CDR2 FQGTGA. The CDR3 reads CASSGQPLQGGNEQFF. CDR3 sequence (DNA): TGTGCCAGCAGCGGCCAGCCCTTACAGGGTGGCAATGAGCAGTTCTTC.

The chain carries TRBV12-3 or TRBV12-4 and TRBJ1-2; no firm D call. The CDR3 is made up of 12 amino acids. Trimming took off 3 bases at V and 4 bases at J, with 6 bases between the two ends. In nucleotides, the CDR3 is TGTGCCAGCAGTTTGTCAGCCTATGGCTACACCTTC. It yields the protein CASSLSAYGYTF.

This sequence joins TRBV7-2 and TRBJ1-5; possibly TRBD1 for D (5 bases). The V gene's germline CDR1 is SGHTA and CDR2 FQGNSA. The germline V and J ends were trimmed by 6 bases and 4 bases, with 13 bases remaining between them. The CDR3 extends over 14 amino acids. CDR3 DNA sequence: TGTGCCAGCAGGGGGACGGCCACTAATCAGCCCCAGCATTTT. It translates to CASRGTATNQPQHF. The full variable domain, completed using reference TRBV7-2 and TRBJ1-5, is GAGVSQSPSNKVTEKGKDVELRCDPISGHTALYWYRQSLGQGLEFLIYFQGNSAPDKSGLPSDRFSAERTGGSVSTLTIQRTQQEDSAVYLCASRGTATNQPQHFGDGTRLSIL.

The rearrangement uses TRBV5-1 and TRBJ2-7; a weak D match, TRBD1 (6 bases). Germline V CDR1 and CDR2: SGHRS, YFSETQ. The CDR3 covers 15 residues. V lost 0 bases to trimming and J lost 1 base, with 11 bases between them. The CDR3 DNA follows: TGCGCCAGCAGCTTGGGGACAGCCGGGTCCTACGAGCAGTACTTC. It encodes CASSLGTAGSYEQYF.

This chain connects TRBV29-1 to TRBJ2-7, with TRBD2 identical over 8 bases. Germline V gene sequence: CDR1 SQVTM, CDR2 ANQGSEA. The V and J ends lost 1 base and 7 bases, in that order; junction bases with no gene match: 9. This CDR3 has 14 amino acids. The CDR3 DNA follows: TGCAGCGTTGAAGTAGCGGGGACCAGGTTAGAGCAGTACTTC. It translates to CSVEVAGTRLEQYF.

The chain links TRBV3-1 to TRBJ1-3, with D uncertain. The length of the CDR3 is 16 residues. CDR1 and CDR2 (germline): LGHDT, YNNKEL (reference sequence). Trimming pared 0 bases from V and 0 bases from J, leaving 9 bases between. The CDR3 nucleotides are TGTGCCAGCAGCCAAGATCGCGCCTTCTCTGGAAACACCATATATTTT. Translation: CASSQDRAFSGNTIYF.

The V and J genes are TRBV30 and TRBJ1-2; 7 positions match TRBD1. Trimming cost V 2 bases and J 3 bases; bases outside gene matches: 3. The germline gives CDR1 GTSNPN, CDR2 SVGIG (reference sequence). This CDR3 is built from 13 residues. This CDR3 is CAWSRGPDYGYTF. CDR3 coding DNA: TGTGCCTGGAGTAGGGGGCCGGACTATGGCTACACCTTC.

As DNA, the CDR3 is TGCAGCGCCCGGCGGGACGGGCCCGAGCAGTACTTC. As protein: CSARRDGPEQYF. This chain links TRBV29-1 with TRBJ2-7; D is possibly TRBD2 (6 bases). CDR3 size: 12 residues. The germline gives CDR1 SQVTM, CDR2 ANQGSEA. Between the trimmed V and J ends, which lost 7 bases and 6 bases, there was a span of 16 bases.

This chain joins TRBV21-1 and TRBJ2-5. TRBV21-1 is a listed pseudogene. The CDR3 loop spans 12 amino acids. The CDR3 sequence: CASSRIQETQYF. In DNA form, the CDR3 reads TGTGCCAGCAGCCGGATCCAAGAGACCCAGTACTTC.

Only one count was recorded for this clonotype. The CDR3 loop is CASTGMGGETQYF. In nucleotides, the CDR3 is TGTGCCAGCACCGGAATGGGGGGAGAGACCCAGTACTTC. J is TRBJ2-5 and V is TRBV12-3 or TRBV12-4, with D possibly matching TRBD2 (6 bases). CDR3 length: 13 amino acids. The ends were cut back, 7 bases at V and 4 bases at J, with 13 bases in the middle.

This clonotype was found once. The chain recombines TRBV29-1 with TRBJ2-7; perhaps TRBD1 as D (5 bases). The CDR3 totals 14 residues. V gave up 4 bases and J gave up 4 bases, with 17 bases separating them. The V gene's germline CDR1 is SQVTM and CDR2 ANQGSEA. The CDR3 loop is CSVGSGLVNYEQYF. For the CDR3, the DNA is TGCAGCGTTGGATCAGGGTTGGTAAATTACGAGCAGTACTTC.

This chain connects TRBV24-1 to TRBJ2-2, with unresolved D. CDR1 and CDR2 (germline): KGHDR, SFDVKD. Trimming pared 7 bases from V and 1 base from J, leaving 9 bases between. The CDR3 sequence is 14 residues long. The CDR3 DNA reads TGTGCCACCAGCGGGCCGAAGAACACCGGGGAGCTGTTTTTT. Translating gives CATSGPKNTGELFF.

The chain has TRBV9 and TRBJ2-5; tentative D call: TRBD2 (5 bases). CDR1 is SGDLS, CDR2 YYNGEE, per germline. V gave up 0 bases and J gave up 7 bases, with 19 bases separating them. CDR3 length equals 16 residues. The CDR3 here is CASSVEARASGRTQYF. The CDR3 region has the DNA TGTGCCAGCAGCGTAGAGGCTCGGGCGTCGGGAAGGACCCAGTACTTC. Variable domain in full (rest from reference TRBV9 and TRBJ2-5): DSGVTQTPKHLITATGQRVTLRCSPRSGDLSVYWYQQSLDQGLQFLIQYYNGEERAKGNILERFSAQQFPDLHSELNLSSLELGDSALYFCASSVEARASGRTQYFGPGTRLLVL.

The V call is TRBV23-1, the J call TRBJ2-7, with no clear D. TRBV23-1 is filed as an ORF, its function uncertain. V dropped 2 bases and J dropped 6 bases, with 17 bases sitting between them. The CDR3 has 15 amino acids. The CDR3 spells CASSQVHGRTAEQYF. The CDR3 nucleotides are TGCGCCAGCAGTCAAGTCCACGGCAGGACGGCCGAGCAGTACTTC.

The CDR3, as DNA: TGCGCCAGCAACCCGGGCCACCAACCAGATACGCAGTATTTT. It encodes CASNPGHQPDTQYF. The genes are TRBV5-1 and TRBJ2-3, with D hard to call. The CDR3 runs to 14 residues. V was pared by 6 bases and J by 4 bases, with 15 bases between. The germline V gene has CDR1 SGHRS and CDR2 YFSETQ.

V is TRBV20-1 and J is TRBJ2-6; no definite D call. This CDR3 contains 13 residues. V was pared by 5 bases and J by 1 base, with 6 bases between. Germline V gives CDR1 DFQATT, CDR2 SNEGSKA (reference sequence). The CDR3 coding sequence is TGCAGTGCTCGTCTGTCTGGGGCCAACGTCCTGACTTTC. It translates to CSARLSGANVLTF.

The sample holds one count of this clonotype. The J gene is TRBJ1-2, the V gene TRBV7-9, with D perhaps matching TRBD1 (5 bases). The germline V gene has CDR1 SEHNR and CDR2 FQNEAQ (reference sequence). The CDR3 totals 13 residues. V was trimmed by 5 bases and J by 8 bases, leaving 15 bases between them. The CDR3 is CASSEGWSGGYTF. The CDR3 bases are TGTGCCAGCAGCGAGGGGTGGTCGGGAGGCTACACCTTC.

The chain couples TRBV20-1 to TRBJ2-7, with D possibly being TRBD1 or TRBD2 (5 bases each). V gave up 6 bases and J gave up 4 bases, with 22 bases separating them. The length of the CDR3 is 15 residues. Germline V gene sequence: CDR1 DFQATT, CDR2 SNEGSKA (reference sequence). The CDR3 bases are TGCAGTGCCACCACCCCTGGCCGGGACCGGTACGAGCAGTACTTC. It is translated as CSATTPGRDRYEQYF.

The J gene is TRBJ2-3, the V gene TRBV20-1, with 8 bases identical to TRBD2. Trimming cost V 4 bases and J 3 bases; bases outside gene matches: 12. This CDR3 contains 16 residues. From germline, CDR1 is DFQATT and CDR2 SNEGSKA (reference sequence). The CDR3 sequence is CSATDPRGGLTDTQYF. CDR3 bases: TGCAGTGCTACTGACCCACGGGGGGGCCTTACAGATACGCAGTATTTT.

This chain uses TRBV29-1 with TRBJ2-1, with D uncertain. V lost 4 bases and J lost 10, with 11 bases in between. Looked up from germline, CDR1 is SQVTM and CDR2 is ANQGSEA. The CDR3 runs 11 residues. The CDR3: CSVVGVWEQFF. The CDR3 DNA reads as TGCAGCGTTGTTGGAGTTTGGGAGCAGTTCTTC.